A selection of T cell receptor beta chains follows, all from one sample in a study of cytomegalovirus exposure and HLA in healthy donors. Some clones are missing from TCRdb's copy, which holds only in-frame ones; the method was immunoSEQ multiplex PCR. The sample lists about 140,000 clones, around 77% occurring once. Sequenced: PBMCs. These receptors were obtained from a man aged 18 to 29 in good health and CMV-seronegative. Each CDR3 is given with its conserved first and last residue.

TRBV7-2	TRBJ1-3	CASSQIGRGDGNTIYF
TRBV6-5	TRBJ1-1	CASSSPGQGTEAFF
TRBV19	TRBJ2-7	CASRRQVTSYEQYF
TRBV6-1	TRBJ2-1	CASSEKGQGTYNEQFF
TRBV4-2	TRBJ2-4	CASSDRLIAKNIQYF
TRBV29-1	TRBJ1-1	CRVEAGAFF
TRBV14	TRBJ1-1	CASSQGAGRSEAFF
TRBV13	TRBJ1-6	CASSDQGSPLHF
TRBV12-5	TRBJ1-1	CASGPDSYTEAFF
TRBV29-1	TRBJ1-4	CSGGQINEKLFF
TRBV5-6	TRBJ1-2	CASSLEVQGYTF
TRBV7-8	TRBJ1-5	CASSLDRGFQPQHF
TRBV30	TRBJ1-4	CAWAQGASEKLFF
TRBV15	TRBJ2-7	CATSRRTVAYEQYF
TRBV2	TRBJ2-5	CASSARQETQYF
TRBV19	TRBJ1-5	CASSISNQFPNQPQHF
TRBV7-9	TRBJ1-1	CSSRIQGSTEAFF
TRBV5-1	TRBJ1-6	CASSLGRQGGSYNSPLHF
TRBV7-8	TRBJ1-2	CASSLVVMSTQNYGYTF
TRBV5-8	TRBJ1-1	CASSLALRLNTEAFF
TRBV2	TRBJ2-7	CASITGTGYSSYEQYF
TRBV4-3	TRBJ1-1	CASSQGPLSGGPEAFF
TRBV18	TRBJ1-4	CASSRSGTGEKLFF
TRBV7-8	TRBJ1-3	CASSHFDTSSGNTIYF
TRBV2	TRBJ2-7	CASNRGTVALEQYF
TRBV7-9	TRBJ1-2	CASSLVVNRDGYTF
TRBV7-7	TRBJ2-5	CASSLGDREETQYF
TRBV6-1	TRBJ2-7	CASLSGREWCEQYF
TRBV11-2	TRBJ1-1	CASSLDRHMNTEAFF
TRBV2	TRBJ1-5	CASSDYRGKGLGNQPQHF
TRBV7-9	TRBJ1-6	CASSLGQGDNSPLHF
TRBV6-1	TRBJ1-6	CASRDIPNSPLHF
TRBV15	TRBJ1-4	CATSRASTGGHEKLFF
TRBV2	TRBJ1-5	CASSDGDQPQHF
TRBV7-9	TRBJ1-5	CTSSLGGQGGQPQHF